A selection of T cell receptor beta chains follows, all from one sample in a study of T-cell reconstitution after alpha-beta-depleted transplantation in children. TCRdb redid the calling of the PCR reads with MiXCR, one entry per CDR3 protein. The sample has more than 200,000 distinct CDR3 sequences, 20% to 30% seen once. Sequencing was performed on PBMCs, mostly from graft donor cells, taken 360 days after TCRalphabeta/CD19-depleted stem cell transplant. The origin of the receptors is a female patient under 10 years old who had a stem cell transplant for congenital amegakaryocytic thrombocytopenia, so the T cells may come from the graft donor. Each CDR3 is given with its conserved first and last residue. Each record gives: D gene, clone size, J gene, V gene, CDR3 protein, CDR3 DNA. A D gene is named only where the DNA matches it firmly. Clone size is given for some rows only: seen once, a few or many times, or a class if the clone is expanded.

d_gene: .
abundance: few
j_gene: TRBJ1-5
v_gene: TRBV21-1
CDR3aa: CGRAGISNQPQHF
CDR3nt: TGTGGCAGAGCCGGGATCAGCAATCAGCCCCAGCATTTT

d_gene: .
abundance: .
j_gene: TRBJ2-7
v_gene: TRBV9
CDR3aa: CASSPDGRDEQYF
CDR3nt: TGTGCCAGCAGCCCAGACGGGCGGGACGAGCAGTACTTC

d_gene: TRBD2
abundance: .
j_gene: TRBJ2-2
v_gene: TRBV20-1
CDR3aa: CSAQSGLAGRTGELFF
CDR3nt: TGCAGTGCTCAAAGTGGGCTAGCGGGGAGGACCGGGGAGCTGTTTTTT

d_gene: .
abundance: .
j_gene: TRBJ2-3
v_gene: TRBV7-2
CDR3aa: CASSLQYFTDTQYF
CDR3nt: TGTGCCAGCAGCCTTCAGTACTTCACAGATACGCAGTATTTT

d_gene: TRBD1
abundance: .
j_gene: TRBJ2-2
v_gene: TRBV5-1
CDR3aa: CASSAGQGAVNGELFF
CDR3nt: TGCGCCAGCAGCGCCGGACAGGGGGCCGTGAACGGGGAGCTGTTTTTT

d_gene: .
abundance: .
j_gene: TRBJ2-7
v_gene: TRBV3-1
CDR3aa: CASSQAHSYEQYF
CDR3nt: TGTGCCAGCAGCCAAGCACACAGCTACGAGCAGTACTTC

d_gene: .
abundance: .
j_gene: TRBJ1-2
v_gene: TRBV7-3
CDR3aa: CASSFPGLYGYTF
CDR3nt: TGTGCCAGCAGCTTCCCGGGGCTTTATGGCTACACCTTC

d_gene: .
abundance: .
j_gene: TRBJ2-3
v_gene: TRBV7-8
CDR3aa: CASSQRPRGTQYF
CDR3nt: TGTGCCAGCAGCCAGAGACCTAGAGGGACGCAGTATTTT

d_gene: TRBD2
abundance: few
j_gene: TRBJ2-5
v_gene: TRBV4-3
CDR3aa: CASSQDQASGKTQYF
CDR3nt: TGCGCCAGCAGCCAAGATCAGGCTAGCGGAAAGACCCAGTACTTC

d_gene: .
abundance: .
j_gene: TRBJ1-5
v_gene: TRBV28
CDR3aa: CASSFYDGYSNQPQHF
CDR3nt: TGTGCCAGCAGTTTCTATGACGGCTATAGCAATCAGCCCCAGCATTTT

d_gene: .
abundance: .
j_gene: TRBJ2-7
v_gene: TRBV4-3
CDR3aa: CASSQGFSETYEQYF
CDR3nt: TGCGCCAGCAGCCAAGGGTTTAGCGAAACCTACGAGCAGTACTTC

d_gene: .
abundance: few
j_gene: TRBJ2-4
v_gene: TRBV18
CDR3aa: CASSPGTERFKNIQYF
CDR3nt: TGTGCCAGCTCACCCGGGACGGAACGATTCAAAAACATTCAGTACTTC

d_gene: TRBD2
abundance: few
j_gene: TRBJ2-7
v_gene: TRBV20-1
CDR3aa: CSARDRGRGLASEQYF
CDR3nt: TGCAGTGCTAGAGATCGGGGAAGGGGACTAGCGAGCGAGCAGTACTTC

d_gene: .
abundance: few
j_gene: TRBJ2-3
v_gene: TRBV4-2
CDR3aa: CASSRTISGLDTDTQYF
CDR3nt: TGTGCCAGCAGCCGGACCATCAGCGGGCTAGACACAGATACGCAGTATTTT

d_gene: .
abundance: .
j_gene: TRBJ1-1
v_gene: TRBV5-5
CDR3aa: CASSLYLGFTEAFF
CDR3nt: TGTGCCAGCAGCTTGTACCTCGGGTTTACTGAAGCTTTCTTT

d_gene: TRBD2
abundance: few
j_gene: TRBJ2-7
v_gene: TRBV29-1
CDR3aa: CSVCCASGIYEQYF
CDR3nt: TGCAGCGTTTGTTGTGCTAGCGGGATTTACGAGCAGTACTTC

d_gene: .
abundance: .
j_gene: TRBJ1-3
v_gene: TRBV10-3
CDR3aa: CAIGGGAKGNTIYF
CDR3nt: TGTGCCATCGGGGGGGGCGCGAAAGGAAACACCATATATTTT

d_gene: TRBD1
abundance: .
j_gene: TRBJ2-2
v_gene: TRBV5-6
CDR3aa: CASSLVGTGRTGELFF
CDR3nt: TGTGCCAGCAGCTTGGTGGGGACAGGGCGAACCGGGGAGCTGTTTTTT

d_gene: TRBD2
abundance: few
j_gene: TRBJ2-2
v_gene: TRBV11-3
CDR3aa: CASSFPRWREGWTGELFF
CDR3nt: TGTGCCAGCAGCTTCCCGCGTTGGCGGGAGGGCTGGACCGGGGAGCTGTTTTTT

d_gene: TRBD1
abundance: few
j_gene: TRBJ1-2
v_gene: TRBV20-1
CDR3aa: CSAAQGVNANYGYTF
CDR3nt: TGCAGTGCCGCACAGGGGGTAAACGCTAACTATGGCTACACCTTC

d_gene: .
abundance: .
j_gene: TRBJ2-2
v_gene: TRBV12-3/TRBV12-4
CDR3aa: CASSSLGVSGELFF
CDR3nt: TGTGCCAGCAGCTCCCTGGGTGTGTCCGGGGAGCTGTTTTTT

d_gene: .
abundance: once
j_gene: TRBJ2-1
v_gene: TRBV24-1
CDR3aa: CATSDPLGDNEQFF
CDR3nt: TGTGCCACCAGTGATCCCTTGGGGGACAATGAGCAGTTCTTC

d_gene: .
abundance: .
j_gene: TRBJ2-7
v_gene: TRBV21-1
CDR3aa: CASSKEEREGLFYEQYF
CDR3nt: TGTGCCAGCAGCAAGGAGGAGCGGGAGGGCCTATTTTACGAGCAGTACTTC

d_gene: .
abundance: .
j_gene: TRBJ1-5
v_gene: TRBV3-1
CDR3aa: CASSQGVYQPQHF
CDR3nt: TGTGCCAGCAGCCAAGGAGTGTATCAGCCCCAGCATTTT

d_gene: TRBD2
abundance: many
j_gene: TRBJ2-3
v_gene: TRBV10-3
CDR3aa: CAINQAGGGTDTQYF
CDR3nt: TGTGCCATCAACCAAGCGGGGGGCGGCACAGATACGCAGTATTTT

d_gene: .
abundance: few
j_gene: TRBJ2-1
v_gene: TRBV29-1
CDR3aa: CSVVALFTFNEQFF
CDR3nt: TGCAGCGTTGTTGCCTTATTCACATTCAATGAGCAGTTCTTC

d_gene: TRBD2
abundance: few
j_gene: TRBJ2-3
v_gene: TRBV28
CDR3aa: CASSPAGGPVDTQYF
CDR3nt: TGTGCCAGCAGTCCTGCGGGAGGGCCGGTAGATACGCAGTATTTT

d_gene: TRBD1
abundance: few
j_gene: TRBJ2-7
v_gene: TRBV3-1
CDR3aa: CASSPRDRGYEQYF
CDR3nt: TGTGCCAGCAGCCCACGGGACAGGGGCTACGAGCAGTACTTC

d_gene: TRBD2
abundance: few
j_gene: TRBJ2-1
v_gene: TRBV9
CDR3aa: CASSEGTSVTYEQFF
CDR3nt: TGTGCCAGCAGCGAGGGGACTAGCGTTACCTATGAGCAGTTCTTC

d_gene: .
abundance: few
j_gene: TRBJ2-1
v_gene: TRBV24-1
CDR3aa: CATSGGQYNEQFF
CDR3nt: TGTGCCACCAGTGGCGGACAGTACAATGAGCAGTTCTTC

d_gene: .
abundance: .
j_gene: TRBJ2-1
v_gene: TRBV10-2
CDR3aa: CASRRGADEQFF
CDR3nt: TGCGCCAGCAGAAGGGGGGCGGATGAGCAGTTCTTC

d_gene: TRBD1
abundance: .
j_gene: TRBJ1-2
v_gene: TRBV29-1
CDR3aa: CSVGTGTNYGYTF
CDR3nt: TGCAGCGTAGGGACAGGGACGAACTATGGCTACACCTTC

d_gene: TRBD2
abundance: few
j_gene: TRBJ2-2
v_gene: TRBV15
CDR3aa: CATSRGTSENTGELFF
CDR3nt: TGTGCCACCAGCAGGGGGACTAGCGAAAACACCGGGGAGCTGTTTTTT

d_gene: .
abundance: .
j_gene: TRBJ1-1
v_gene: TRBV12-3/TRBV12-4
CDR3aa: CASSSQGVDGAFF
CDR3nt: TGTGCCAGCAGTTCACAGGGTGTGGATGGAGCTTTCTTT

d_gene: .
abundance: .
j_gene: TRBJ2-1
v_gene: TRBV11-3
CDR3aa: CASSLRGTYNEQFF
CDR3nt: TGTGCCAGCAGCTTAAGGGGTACCTACAATGAGCAGTTCTTC

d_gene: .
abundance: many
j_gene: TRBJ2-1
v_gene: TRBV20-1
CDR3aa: CSARDGLVRGEQFF
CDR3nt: TGCAGTGCTAGAGATGGGCTAGTCCGAGGTGAGCAGTTCTTC

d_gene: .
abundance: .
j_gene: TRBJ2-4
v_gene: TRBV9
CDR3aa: CASSLNSRDPLAKNIQYF
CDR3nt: TGTGCCAGCAGCCTTAATTCCCGGGACCCCTTAGCCAAAAACATTCAGTACTTC

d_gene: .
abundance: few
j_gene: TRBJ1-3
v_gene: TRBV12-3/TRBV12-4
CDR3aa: CASSLQGPDTIYF
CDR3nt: TGTGCCAGCAGTTTACAGGGGCCGGACACCATATATTTT

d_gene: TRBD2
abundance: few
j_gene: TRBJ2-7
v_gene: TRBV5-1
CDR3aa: CASSVSGTNSYEQYF
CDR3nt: TGCGCCAGCAGCGTTAGCGGGACCAACTCCTACGAGCAGTACTTC

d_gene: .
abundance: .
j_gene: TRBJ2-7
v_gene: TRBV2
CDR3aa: CASGPDSLYEQYF
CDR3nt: TGTGCCAGCGGACCGGACAGTCTCTACGAGCAGTACTTC

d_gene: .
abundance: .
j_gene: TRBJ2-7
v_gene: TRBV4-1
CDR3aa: CASSQVYKGEQYF
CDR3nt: TGCGCCAGCAGCCAAGTCTACAAGGGAGAGCAGTACTTC

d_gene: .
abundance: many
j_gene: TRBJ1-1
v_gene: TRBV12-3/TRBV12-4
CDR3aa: CASSLRGMNTEAFF
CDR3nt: TGTGCCAGCAGTTTACGGGGAATGAACACTGAAGCTTTCTTT

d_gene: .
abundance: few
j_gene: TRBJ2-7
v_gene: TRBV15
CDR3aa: CATSRARAYEQYF
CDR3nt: TGTGCCACCAGCAGAGCCAGGGCCTACGAGCAGTACTTC

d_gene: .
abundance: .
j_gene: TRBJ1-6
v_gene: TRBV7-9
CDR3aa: CASSHSGALNSPLHF
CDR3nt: TGTGCCAGCAGCCACTCAGGGGCCCTTAATTCACCCCTCCACTTT

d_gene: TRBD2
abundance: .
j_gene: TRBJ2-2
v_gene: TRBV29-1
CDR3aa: CSVGAGLAGVNGELFF
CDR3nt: TGCAGCGTTGGGGCCGGACTAGCGGGGGTTAACGGGGAGCTGTTTTTT